Below, 17 T cell receptor beta chains from the same sample are listed, as sequenced in a study of shared clonotypes between healthy human individuals. Using immunoSEQ multiplex PCR, the repertoire was profiled, and TCRdb retains in-frame clones only, with some absent. This sample has about 1.1 million clones, with 77% found just once. Specimen: memory CD4+ T cells from PBMCs. Noted subset: CD45RA-negative fraction. The receptors stem from a man in his late teens or twenties in good health. Some clones in this sample may be carry-over from other donors' samples.

This chain joins TRBV6-6 and TRBJ2-7; the D gene is possibly TRBD2 (5 bases). Trimming cost V 5 bases and J 2 bases, with 7 bases left between them. The CDR3 runs 12 residues. Germline lookup yields CDR1 MNHNY and CDR2 SVGAGI (reference sequence). As DNA, the CDR3 is TGTGCCAGCAGTCGGGGAACCTACGAGCAGTACTTC. It encodes CASSRGTYEQYF.

The chain employs TRBV20-1 and TRBJ2-5; possibly TRBD1 for D (5 bases). Per germline, CDR1 DFQATT and CDR2 SNEGSKA (reference sequence). Trimming stripped 3 bases from V and 5 bases from J, with 7 bases between. The CDR3 runs 11 residues. Here the CDR3 DNA reads TGCAGTGCTAGTAAGGGGGAGACCCAGTACTTC. Translated: CSASKGETQYF.

The chain is built from TRBV5-1 and TRBJ2-5; 9 bases agree with TRBD1. Per the germline V gene, CDR1 is SGHRS and CDR2 is YFSETQ. V shed 7 bases and J 5 bases; nucleotides not matched to a gene: 6. This CDR3 comprises 13 residues. Written as DNA, the CDR3 is TGCGCCAGCCAAATGACAGGGGGGGAGACCCAGTACTTC. Translated: CASQMTGGETQYF. The full variable domain, rest sourced from reference TRBV5-1 and TRBJ2-5, is KAGVTQTPRYLIKTRGQQVTLSCSPISGHRSVSWYQQTPGQGLQFLFEYFSETQRNKGNFPGRFSGRQFSNSRSEMNVSTLELGDSALYLCASQMTGGETQYFGPGTRLLVL.

This clone came up a few times. The rearrangement links TRBV7-9 to TRBJ1-1; possibly TRBD1 for D (5 bases). Germline-derived CDR1 and CDR2 are SEHNR and FQNEAQ (reference sequence). V lost 7 bases to trimming and J lost 1 base, with 10 bases between them. The CDR3 spans 13 residues. CDR3 in amino acids: CASIGRGNTEAFF. The CDR3 nucleotides read TGTGCCAGCATAGGGAGGGGGAACACTGAAGCTTTCTTT.

The chain recombines TRBV7-2 with TRBJ1-1; TRBD1 matches at 8 bases. The CDR3 has 14 amino acids. CDR1 and CDR2 (germline): SGHTA, FQGNSA. V shed 5 bases, J shed 4 bases, and the junction held 6 bases outside the gene matches. DNA of the CDR3: TGTGCCAGCAGCGCAGACAGGGGAGGCACTGAAGCTTTCTTT. Its protein is CASSADRGGTEAFF.

This clone came up a few times. The chain is built from TRBV9 and TRBJ2-1, with 8 bases identical to TRBD1. This CDR3 comprises 17 residues. J was trimmed by 4 bases and V by 5 bases; bases with no gene match: 14. Germline V lookup: CDR1 SGDLS, CDR2 YYNGEE. The CDR3 DNA sequence: TGTGCCAGCAGAGATACTACCGGGACAGGAGCGTACAATGAGCAGTTCTTC. Protein: CASRDTTGTGAYNEQFF.

This clone occurred a few times. This sequence joins TRBV29-1 and TRBJ1-1, with 8 nucleotides matching TRBD1. Germline V gene data show CDR1 as SQVTM and CDR2 as ANQGSEA. J gave up 6 bases and V 3 bases, and 3 bases lay outside the gene matches. The CDR3 loop spans 12 amino acids. CDR3: CSVDQGAAEAFF. The CDR3 coding sequence is TGCAGCGTTGATCAGGGGGCGGCTGAAGCTTTCTTT.

V usage is TRBV18 and J usage is TRBJ1-2, with D possibly matching TRBD1 (6 bases). In germline, CDR1 is KGHSH, CDR2 LQKENI. The CDR3 extends over 14 amino acids. The germline V and J ends were trimmed by 3 bases and 6 bases, with 14 bases remaining between them. In DNA form, the CDR3 reads TGTGCCAGCTCACCGTACAGGGAGCCCAATGGCTACACCTTC. It codes for CASSPYREPNGYTF.

The chain employs TRBV10-1 and TRBJ2-1, with D uncertain. The CDR3 runs 14 residues. V was pared by 6 bases and J by 15 bases, with 24 bases between. CDR1 is WNHNN, CDR2 SYGVQD, per germline (reference sequence). The CDR3 DNA sequence: TGCGCCAGCAGCCAAGTGGGTCAACACCCCTATCCGTTCTTC. Encoded protein: CASSQVGQHPYPFF.

Turning to this clone: This may be a read error: a much more frequent sequence differs by one nucleotide. DNA of the CDR3: TGCGCCAGCAGCCGAGCGGGAGGGGTCTACGAGCAGTACTTC. It codes for CASSRAGGVYEQYF. This chain joins TRBV4-1 and TRBJ2-7; 10 bases match TRBD2. Germline assignment: CDR1 MGHRA and CDR2 YSYEKL. This CDR3 has 14 residues. Losses at the gene ends were 4 bases for V and 3 bases for J; bases not matched to a gene: 3.

V gene TRBV29-1 combines with J gene TRBJ2-3; TRBD2 agrees at 7 bases. The CDR3 runs to 14 residues. The trim removed 4 bases at V and 2 bases at J, leaving 6 bases unmatched. The germline V gene encodes CDR1 SQVTM and CDR2 ANQGSEA. The CDR3 DNA sequence: TGCAGCGTTGCGGGGGGACCCTACACAGATACGCAGTATTTT. Encoded protein: CSVAGGPYTDTQYF.

The rearrangement joins TRBV10-2 to TRBJ2-5; 8 bases agree with TRBD1. CDR3 length: 16 amino acids. V gave up 6 bases and J gave up 2 bases; unmatched junction bases: 11. Germline assignment: CDR1 WSHSY and CDR2 SAAADI. CDR3 region: CASRSPDRGRQETQYF. As DNA, the CDR3 is TGCGCCAGCAGGTCCCCCGACAGGGGTCGACAAGAGACCCAGTACTTC.

This clone has a single count. The chain links TRBV2 to TRBJ1-4; TRBD1 matches 7 bases. The CDR3 spans 16 residues. The germline V gene has CDR1 SNHLY and CDR2 FYNNEI. V lost 5 bases to trimming and J lost 7 bases; unmatched junction nucleotides: 13. The CDR3 region has the DNA TGTGCCAGCAGTTGGATGATGAGCCCAGGGGGTGAAAAACTGTTTTTT. Encoded protein: CASSWMMSPGGEKLFF.

J is TRBJ2-7 and V is TRBV11-3; the D gene is possibly TRBD1 (6 bases). Between the trimmed V and J ends, which lost 5 bases and 2 bases, there was a span of 16 bases. Germline loops: CDR1 SGHNT, CDR2 YENEEA. The CDR3 spans 15 residues. CDR3 in amino acids: CASSPRGTGPYEQYF. CDR3 DNA sequence: TGTGCCAGCAGCCCAAGGGGGACCGGTCCCTACGAGCAGTACTTC. Full variable domain (outside the CDR3, taken from reference TRBV11-3 and TRBJ2-7): EAGVVQSPRYKIIEKKQPVAFWCNPISGHNTLYWYLQNLGQGPELLIRYENEEAVDDSQLPKDRFSAERLKGVDSTLKIQPAELGDSAVYLCASSPRGTGPYEQYFGPGTRLTVT.

V gene TRBV5-1 combines with J gene TRBJ2-3; 8 positions match TRBD2. This CDR3 contains 18 residues. V dropped 1 base and J dropped 0; count of bases not matched to a gene: 10. Germline CDR1 reads SGHRS; CDR2 reads YFSETQ. The CDR3 loop reads CASSLYVLVAGSTDTQYF. CDR3 nucleotide sequence: TGCGCCAGCAGCTTGTATGTTTTGGTAGCGGGAAGCACAGATACGCAGTATTTT. Full variable domain (outside the CDR3, taken from reference TRBV5-1 and TRBJ2-3): KAGVTQTPRYLIKTRGQQVTLSCSPISGHRSVSWYQQTPGQGLQFLFEYFSETQRNKGNFPGRFSGRQFSNSRSEMNVSTLELGDSALYLCASSLYVLVAGSTDTQYFGPGTRLTVL.

This clone was seen a handful of times. V gene TRBV27 combines with J gene TRBJ2-6, with D perhaps TRBD2 (5 bases). The CDR3 runs 18 residues. From germline, CDR1 is MNHEY and CDR2 SMNVEV (reference sequence). The V gene lost 5 bases and the J gene lost 0 bases, with 17 bases spanning the gap. In DNA, the CDR3 is TGTGCCAGCAGTCCGTGGACTCCCACCCCCTCTGGGGCCAACGTCCTGACTTTC. Translating it yields CASSPWTPTPSGANVLTF.

V is TRBV4-1 and J is TRBJ2-2, with D tentatively TRBD2 (6 bases). The V and J ends lost 3 bases and 0 bases respectively, with 8 bases between them. CDR3 length equals 15 residues. CDR1 MGHRA and CDR2 YSYEKL come from the germline V gene. The CDR3 spells CASSHAGTNTGELFF. The CDR3 region has the DNA TGCGCCAGCAGCCATGCGGGAACGAACACCGGGGAGCTGTTTTTT.